This T cell receptor (beta chain) was captured by sequencing in a study of T-cell memory formation after mild COVID-19. General study findings and limits: Still unconfirmed is whether the second-wave clones peaking on day 37 recognized SARS-CoV-2. Mainly in CM and EM were contracting CD4+ clones; CD8+ were in EMRA. Day 15 to 85 contracting clones showed balanced CD4/CD8; day 15 to 37 expanders favored CD4+.

It was 5'RACE with constant-segment primers that produced the TCR alpha and TCR beta cDNA libraries, which carried sample barcodes and UMIs. TCRdb used MiXCR to reprocess the 5' RACE reads, holding one entry per CDR3 protein. The sample holds 95,000 to 110,000 distinct CDR3 sequences, approximately 15% seen once. V lost 1 base to trimming and J lost 4 bases, with 10 bases between them. The CDR3 is made up of 14 amino acids. Germline loops: CDR1 LGHDT, CDR2 YNNKEL (reference sequence). There are a few counts of this clonotype. Its target is not known. V and J are TRBV3-1 and TRBJ1-2, with a tentative D call TRBD1 (5 bases). The sample consisted of PBMCs or a T cell subset sorted from them (not recorded which). The receptor was isolated from a man aged 18 to 30 who had mild COVID-19 (a few samples of this study predate the infection). Cell type and time point are not known. As DNA, the CDR3 is TGTGCCAGCAGCCAAGTTTTGGGACTCTATGGCTACACCTTC. Amino acid sequence: CASSQVLGLYGYTF. The full variable domain, with the rest looked up from reference TRBV3-1 and TRBJ1-2, is DTAVSQTPKYLVTQMGNDKSIKCEQNLGHDTMYWYKQDSKKFLKIMFSYNNKELIINETVPNRFSPKSPDKAHLNLHINSLELGDSAVYFCASSQVLGLYGYTFGSGTRLTVV.